This T cell receptor (beta chain) was retrieved from a study of technical replicates of blood from a few donors. The repertoire was sequenced with immunoSEQ multiplex PCR; TCRdb's copy has only in-frame clones and lacks some. The sample consists of approximately 70,000 clones, 95% to 98% of them appearing once. CDR3 length equals 15 residues. Trimming took 0 bases from V and 7 from J, leaving 13 bases between them. Germline V gene data show CDR1 as SGDLS and CDR2 as YYNGEE. The source material was T cells isolated from PBMCs. The chain employs TRBV9 and TRBJ2-2; a weak D match, TRBD1 (6 bases). This receptor was identified in a human donor in good health. The CDR3 nucleotides read TGTGCCAGCAGCGTAGAAGGGACATCTGACGGGGAGCTGTTTTTT. Its protein product is CASSVEGTSDGELFF.